The next 9 T cell receptor beta chains were all read from a single sample in a study of cytomegalovirus exposure and HLA in healthy donors. Profiled with immunoSEQ multiplex PCR; TCRdb holds only in-frame clones, not every one. This sample yields fewer than 150,000 clones, of which approximately 84% are seen a single time; roughly 27% belongs to the top ten. Specimen: PBMCs. These receptors were collected from a man younger than 40 in good health and CMV-seropositive.

The J gene is TRBJ1-3, the V gene TRBV25-1; perhaps TRBD1 as D (6 bases). V was trimmed by 8 bases and J by 2 bases, leaving 10 bases between them. This CDR3 spans 13 amino acids. Looked up from germline, CDR1 is MGHDK and CDR2 is SYGVNS. The CDR3 DNA sequence: TGTGCCAGCCTAGGGGGGGCTGGAAACACCATATATTTT. This sequence encodes CASLGGAGNTIYF. The whole variable domain, remainder taken from reference TRBV25-1 and TRBJ1-3, is EADIYQTPRYLVIGTGKKITLECSQTMGHDKMYWYQQDPGMELHLIHYSYGVNSTEKGDLSSESTVSRIRTEHFPLTLESARPSHTSQYLCASLGGAGNTIYFGEGSWLTVV.

V gene TRBV5-5 combines with J gene TRBJ2-5; the D is unclear. Trimming shortened V by 0 bases and J by 6 bases, and 15 bases separated the two germline ends. There are 15 residues in the CDR3. The germline V gene has CDR1 SGHKS and CDR2 YYEKEE (reference sequence). CDR3 protein: CASSLGPEDWQTQYF. The CDR3 DNA is TGTGCCAGCAGCTTGGGGCCCGAGGATTGGCAGACCCAGTACTTC.

The chain couples TRBV6-5 to TRBJ1-2; 10 nucleotides align to TRBD1. The CDR3 loop spans 15 amino acids. The V segment lost 6 bases and the J segment 5 bases; nucleotides outside the gene matches: 9. CDR1 is MNHEY, CDR2 SVGAGI, per germline. The CDR3 DNA reads as TGTGCCAGCAGCCCTCCGGGACAGGGGAGGTATGGCTACACCTTC. Translated: CASSPPGQGRYGYTF.

The chain links TRBV7-9 to TRBJ2-7, with 12 bases lining up with TRBD2. With V trimmed by 5 bases and J by 5 bases, 4 bases remained unmatched. This CDR3 spans 14 amino acids. From germline, CDR1 is SEHNR and CDR2 FQNEAQ (reference sequence). CDR3 sequence: CASSRLAGADEQYF. CDR3 DNA sequence: TGTGCCAGCAGCCGACTAGCGGGAGCGGACGAGCAGTACTTC.

This chain connects TRBV5-4 to TRBJ1-2; D call uncertain. The V gene lost 2 bases and the J gene lost 2 bases, with 7 bases spanning the gap. Germline-derived CDR1 and CDR2 are SGHNT and YYREEE (reference sequence). The CDR3 length is 13 residues. CDR3 in DNA: TGTGCCAGCAGCTTCATGGGCAACTATGGCTACACCTTC. Translated, it gives CASSFMGNYGYTF.

This rearrangement joins TRBV9 to TRBJ2-5, with D possibly matching TRBD1 (5 bases). Germline values: CDR1 SGDLS, CDR2 YYNGEE. V shed 1 base and J shed 1 base, with 17 bases lying between them. The CDR3 runs to 17 residues. This CDR3 reads CASSVQHGSGIQETQYF. The CDR3 bases are TGTGCCAGCAGCGTACAACACGGCTCAGGGATCCAAGAGACCCAGTACTTC.

This rearrangement joins TRBV10-3 to TRBJ2-2, with a possible D match to TRBD1 (6 bases). The ends were cut back, 2 bases at V and 8 bases at J, with 12 bases in the middle. Germline loops: CDR1 ENHRY, CDR2 SYGVKD. This CDR3 region has 14 residues. CDR3 DNA: TGTGCCATCAGTGAGGTCCCTCAGGGGGGGGAGCTGTTTTTT. This codes for CAISEVPQGGELFF.

The chain joins TRBV18 to TRBJ2-2; TRBD1 agrees at 10 bases. Germline V gene lookup returns CDR1 KGHSH and CDR2 LQKENI. The CDR3 has 16 amino acids. After removal of 1 base from V and 1 base from J, the junction contained 0 bases not matched to a gene. CDR3 loop: CASSPRDRGNTGELFF. The CDR3 nucleotides are TGTGCCAGCTCACCACGGGACAGGGGGAACACCGGGGAGCTGTTTTTT. Full variable domain (missing parts from reference TRBV18 and TRBJ2-2): NAGVMQNPRHLVRRRGQEARLRCSPMKGHSHVYWYRQLPEEGLKFMVYLQKENIIDESGMPKERFSAEFPKEGPSILRIQQVVRGDSAAYFCASSPRDRGNTGELFFGEGSRLTVL.

The count of this clone is one. The chain joins TRBV5-6 to TRBJ1-2; unclear D gene. Germline CDR1 reads SGHDT; CDR2 reads YYEEEE. This CDR3 comprises 15 residues. V was cut by 0 bases and J by 6 bases, with 15 bases left in between. CDR3 amino acids: CASSLGRTWEDGYTF. For the CDR3, the DNA is TGTGCCAGCAGCTTGGGAAGGACGTGGGAGGATGGCTACACCTTC. The full variable domain, in which reference TRBV5-6 and TRBJ1-2 provide the parts outside the CDR3, is DAGVTQSPTHLIKTRGQQVTLRCSPKSGHDTVSWYQQALGQGPQFIFQYYEEEERQRGNFPDRFSGHQFPNYSSELNVNALLLGDSALYLCASSLGRTWEDGYTFGSGTRLTVV.